Listed here are 11 T cell receptor beta chains from one sample, sequenced in a study of cytomegalovirus exposure and HLA in healthy donors. Use of 60 Vbeta and 13 Jbeta primers characterized the PCR. Some clones are missing from TCRdb's copy, which holds only in-frame ones; the method was immunoSEQ multiplex PCR. The sample shows about 93,000 clones, approximately 68% of them seen only once. Sequencing was carried out using PBMCs. These receptors all stem from a boy younger than 18 in good health and CMV-seropositive.

The chain recombines TRBV30 with TRBJ2-2; 7 nucleotides agree with TRBD1. The CDR3 sequence is 15 residues long. CDR1 is GTSNPN, CDR2 SVGIG, per germline (reference sequence). V was clipped by 3 bases and J by 5 bases; unmatched bases: 9. CDR3 bases: TGTGCCTGGAGCCTACCTGGGACAGAAACCGGGGAGCTGTTTTTT. As protein: CAWSLPGTETGELFF. The variable domain in full, with the rest retrieved from reference TRBV30 and TRBJ2-2, is SQTIHQWPATLVQPVGSPLSLECTVEGTSNPNLYWYRQAAGRGLQLLFYSVGIGQISSEVPQNLSASRPQDRQFILSSKKLLLSDSGFYLCAWSLPGTETGELFFGEGSRLTVL.

On this clone itself: An end of the junction does not agree with germline; a read error may underlie this. The V gene is TRBV18, the J gene TRBJ2-5; D is uncertain. CDR3 length: 13 residues. The germline gives CDR1 KGHSH, CDR2 LQKENI. The CDR3: CAGSRNRQETQYF. Here the CDR3 DNA reads TGTGCCGGCTCACGTAACAGACAAGAGACCCAGTACTTC.

In its sample, this clone was seen a few times. The chain couples TRBV10-3 to TRBJ2-5; no clear D. V lost 0 bases to trimming and J lost 5 bases, with 4 bases between them. The CDR3 contains 12 residues. CDR1 is ENHRY, CDR2 SYGVKD, per germline. The DNA of the CDR3 is TGTGCCATCAGTGAGTCGCGGGAGACCCAGTACTTC. Translated: CAISESRETQYF.

This chain connects TRBV10-3 to TRBJ1-1; 8 bases are a match to TRBD1. Germline trimming cut 6 bases from V and 1 base from J; bases unmatched to any gene: 16. This CDR3 comprises 18 residues. The germline CDR1 and CDR2 sequences are ENHRY and SYGVKD. CDR3 residues: CAIRDIVGAGTGNTEAFF. Written as DNA, the CDR3 is TGTGCCATCAGAGATATAGTCGGGGCCGGGACAGGGAACACTGAAGCTTTCTTT.

The DNA for the CDR3 is TGCACCAGCGGAAGGACTAGCGGGGTTGTACGGGAGACCCAGTACTTC. Protein product: CTSGRTSGVVRETQYF. The chain links TRBV1 to TRBJ2-5; no check of the table's D call, TRBD2, against the DNA was made. TRBV1 is termed a pseudogene. The CDR3 contains 16 residues.

This clone was counted between two and nine times. The chain is built from TRBV5-4 and TRBJ1-1; tentative D call: TRBD1 (5 bases). The CDR3 covers 15 residues. The V gene's germline CDR1 is SGHNT and CDR2 YYREEE (reference sequence). V was shortened by 0 bases and J by 10 bases, with 19 bases between the two germline ends. The CDR3 reads CASSLGAGVEGLAFF. The CDR3 region has the DNA TGTGCCAGCAGCTTGGGTGCGGGGGTGGAAGGTTTAGCTTTCTTT.

The rearrangement joins TRBV7-6 to TRBJ2-3; 11 positions match TRBD2. The CDR3 consists of 16 residues. Germline V gene data show CDR1 as SGHVS and CDR2 as FNYEAQ. V lost 2 bases, J lost 2 bases, and 3 bases stayed unmatched. The CDR3 sequence: CASSLLAGGSTDTQYF. The CDR3 region has the DNA TGTGCCAGCAGCTTACTAGCGGGAGGATCCACAGATACGCAGTATTTT.

The chain is built from TRBV2 and TRBJ2-7; maybe TRBD2 (5 bases). The CDR3 consists of 17 residues. Trimming stripped 1 base from V and 0 bases from J, with 16 bases between. Looked up from germline, CDR1 is SNHLY and CDR2 is FYNNEI. The CDR3 nucleotides are TGTGCCAGCAGTGAAGTACCCAACGGGGTTAGCTCCTACGAGCAGTACTTC. This sequence encodes CASSEVPNGVSSYEQYF.

V and J are TRBV25-1 and TRBJ2-7, with 7 bases identical to TRBD1. This CDR3 is built from 16 residues. J lost 3 bases, V lost 1 base, and 9 bases had no gene match. Per germline, CDR1 MGHDK and CDR2 SYGVNS. CDR3 loop: CASSESRGPGNYEQYF. The CDR3 coding sequence is TGTGCCAGCAGTGAATCGAGGGGGCCGGGGAACTACGAGCAGTACTTC.

The rearrangement joins TRBV5-1 to TRBJ1-5; 7 bases are a match to TRBD1. The CDR3 runs to 16 residues. The germline gives CDR1 SGHRS, CDR2 YFSETQ. V gave up 0 bases and J gave up 5 bases; unmatched junction bases: 8. The CDR3 nucleotides read TGCGCCAGCAGCTTGGGGACAGGACAACAGGATCAGCCCCAGCATTTT. This translates into CASSLGTGQQDQPQHF.

This chain connects TRBV4-3 to TRBJ1-3, with D possibly being TRBD1 (5 bases). Trimming removed 0 bases at V and 0 bases at J, with 18 bases between. The CDR3 is made up of 19 amino acids. Germline V gives CDR1 LGHNA, CDR2 YSLEER. The CDR3 sequence: CASSQENQVWTNSGNTIYF. CDR3 DNA: TGCGCCAGCAGCCAAGAGAACCAAGTCTGGACAAACTCTGGAAACACCATATATTTT.